The 29 T cell receptor beta chains below were found in one sample sequenced in a study of OX40 agonist ivuxolimab in advanced cancers. Sequencing used immunoSEQ multiplex PCR; TCRdb keeps in-frame clones, though not all of them. Seen here are about 69,000 clones, 70% to 90% observed once, and the top ten hold about 4%. The sample was CD4+ or CD8+ T cells sorted from blood, taken in a trial of the OX40 agonist ivuxolimab. These receptors all stem from an adult with an advanced solid tumor such as melanoma, head and neck, liver or kidney cancer.

V usage is TRBV18 and J usage is TRBJ2-3, with 13 positions matching TRBD2. This CDR3 spans 18 amino acids. Germline V gives CDR1 KGHSH, CDR2 LQKENI. V shed 3 bases and J 1 base; nucleotides not matched to a gene: 7. CDR3 residues: CASSPGLAGEGGTDTQYF. CDR3 bases: TGTGCCAGCTCACCCGGACTAGCGGGAGAGGGTGGCACAGATACGCAGTATTTT.

The CDR3 nucleotides are TGTGCCAGCAGTTCACAGGGGGTGCAAGAAAAACTGTTTTTT. Encoded protein: CASSSQGVQEKLFF. The chain carries TRBV27 and TRBJ1-4; the match to TRBD1 covers 8 bases. Losses at the gene ends were 4 bases for V and 8 bases for J; bases not matched to a gene: 6. CDR3 length equals 14 residues. Germline assignment: CDR1 MNHEY and CDR2 SMNVEV (reference sequence).

This clone was seen once. The chain uses TRBV19 and TRBJ2-7, with D possibly TRBD1 on 5 matching bases. The germline CDR1 and CDR2 sequences are LNHDA and SQIVND (reference sequence). V was shortened by 6 bases and J by 0 bases, with 15 bases between the two germline ends. The CDR3 length is 15 residues. CDR3: CASSTRVTDSYEQYF. CDR3 in DNA: TGTGCCAGTAGCACCAGGGTTACCGACTCCTACGAGCAGTACTTC.

This chain links TRBV19 with TRBJ2-2, with 12 bases aligning to TRBD1. The CDR3 length is 20 residues. CDR1 is LNHDA, CDR2 SQIVND, per germline (reference sequence). With 7 bases clipped from V and 0 bases from J, the junction kept 15 bases outside the gene matches. As DNA, the CDR3 is TGTGCCAGTACCGCCTGGGACAGGGGGCGGGAAGAATCGAACACCGGGGAGCTGTTTTTT. Its translation: CASTAWDRGREESNTGELFF.

The rearrangement links TRBV25-1 to TRBJ2-7; D is possibly TRBD2 (7 bases). The V gene's germline CDR1 is MGHDK and CDR2 SYGVNS. V was shortened by 2 bases and J by 3 bases, with 14 bases between the two germline ends. CDR3 length: 15 amino acids. Written as DNA, the CDR3 is TGTGCCAGCAGTGAAGGGGGCGGGAGTATCTACGAGCAGTACTTC. This gives the protein CASSEGGGSIYEQYF.

The CDR3 coding sequence is TGTGCCTGGAGTGCGGGGAGGTTAGCTAACTATGGCTACACCTTC. Residues: CAWSAGRLANYGYTF. The chain links TRBV30 to TRBJ1-2; D gene unclear. This CDR3 region has 15 residues. Germline assignment: CDR1 GTSNPN and CDR2 SVGIG (reference sequence). V was clipped by 1 base and J by 0 bases, with 12 bases between them. The variable domain in full, completed from reference TRBV30 and TRBJ1-2, reads SQTIHQWPATLVQPVGSPLSLECTVEGTSNPNLYWYRQAAGRGLQLLFYSVGIGQISSEVPQNLSASRPQDRQFILSSKKLLLSDSGFYLCAWSAGRLANYGYTFGSGTRLTVV.

This clone was seen once. The chain recombines TRBV7-6 with TRBJ2-7, with 8 bases lining up with TRBD2. Germline CDR1 and CDR2: SGHVS and FNYEAQ. This CDR3 has 15 residues. With V trimmed by 0 bases and J by 5 bases, 6 bases remained unmatched. The CDR3, as DNA: TGTGCCAGCAGCTTAGCGAAAGCGGGAGTAGACGAGCAGTACTTC. Protein: CASSLAKAGVDEQYF.

This clone was seen more than once but under ten times. The chain carries TRBV29-1 and TRBJ1-5; 7 bases are shared with TRBD1. The V gene's germline CDR1 is SQVTM and CDR2 ANQGSEA. J was trimmed by 4 bases and V by 4 bases; bases with no gene match: 4. CDR3 length: 13 residues. The CDR3 sequence is CSVGGQENQPQHF. CDR3 nucleotide sequence: TGCAGCGTTGGTGGACAGGAGAATCAGCCCCAGCATTTT.

This clone was seen only once. The chain combines TRBV7-9 with TRBJ2-7; D is unresolved. The CDR3 is 16 amino acids. Trimming removed 0 bases at V and 0 bases at J, with 12 bases between. CDR1 and CDR2 (germline): SEHNR, FQNEAQ (reference sequence). CDR3 loop: CASSLAIVFPSYEQYF. CDR3 bases: TGTGCCAGCAGCTTAGCCATAGTATTTCCCTCCTACGAGCAGTACTTC.

The chain has TRBV11-2 and TRBJ2-7; D is possibly TRBD1 (6 bases). The V end lost 5 bases, the J end lost 7 bases, and 18 bases lay between the germline ends. Germline V gene data show CDR1 as SGHAT and CDR2 as FQNNGV. The CDR3 loop spans 14 amino acids. CDR3 sequence: CASSAGQFIGEQYF. CDR3 DNA sequence: TGTGCCAGCAGCGCCGGACAGTTTATAGGGGAGCAGTACTTC.

The chain combines TRBV5-5 with TRBJ2-1; TRBD2 matches at 9 bases. Unmatched junction bases numbered 2, after V lost 4 bases and J lost 12 bases. Germline-derived CDR1 and CDR2 are SGHKS and YYEKEE (reference sequence). This CDR3 region has 11 residues. The chain's CDR3 is CASSAGLAQFF. The CDR3 DNA reads as TGTGCCAGCAGCGCGGGACTAGCGCAGTTCTTC.

This clone appeared a single time. This sequence joins TRBV5-1 and TRBJ1-4; D uncertain. CDR1 is SGHRS and CDR2 is YFSETQ in the germline V gene. The CDR3 spans 13 residues. V lost 4 bases, J lost 10 bases, and 14 bases lay in between. The DNA for the CDR3 is TGCGCCAGCAGCGGGGAAACACGAGGAAAACTGTTTTTT. Amino acids: CASSGETRGKLFF.

The chain is built from TRBV4-1 and TRBJ1-6; tentatively, D is TRBD1 (5 bases). The CDR3 loop spans 14 amino acids. Germline V lookup: CDR1 MGHRA, CDR2 YSYEKL. Trimming shortened V by 4 bases and J by 7 bases, and 11 bases separated the two germline ends. The CDR3 loop is CASSPGTENSPLHF. DNA for the CDR3: TGCGCCAGCAGCCCCGGGACGGAGAATTCACCCCTCCACTTT.

The gene calls are TRBV11-2 and TRBJ1-5; 7 bases fit TRBD1. The CDR3 length is 14 residues. Looked up from germline, CDR1 is SGHAT and CDR2 is FQNNGV. V was pared by 4 bases and J by 7 bases, with 7 bases of the junction left unmatched. CDR3 bases: TGTGCCAGCAGCTCTAACAGGGGTCAACAGCCCCAGCATTTT. It is translated as CASSSNRGQQPQHF.

The chain joins TRBV11-2 to TRBJ2-7; 7 bases are a match to TRBD1. Trimming removed 2 bases from V and 6 bases from J; junction bases left unmatched: 13. Germline CDR1 is SGHAT and CDR2 is FQNNGV. The CDR3 totals 16 residues. CDR3 sequence (DNA): TGTGCCAGCAGCTTACGGGGAAAGGGGGCGCTTAGCGAGCAGTACTTC. It yields the protein CASSLRGKGALSEQYF.

Only a few counts were recorded for this clone. This chain connects TRBV10-2 to TRBJ1-5; no clear D. Deletions cut 2 bases from V and 3 bases from J, with 8 bases between. Germline CDR1 WSHSY, CDR2 SAAADI. There are 14 residues in the CDR3. For the CDR3, the DNA is TGCGCCAGCAGTGAGCCGGGGTACAATCAGCCCCAGCATTTT. It is translated as CASSEPGYNQPQHF.

The rearrangement uses TRBV6-5 and TRBJ1-1; D uncertain. The CDR3 consists of 13 residues. Trimming cost V 7 bases and J 3 bases, with 12 bases left between them. CDR1 MNHEY and CDR2 SVGAGI come from the germline V gene. Here the CDR3 DNA reads TGTGCCAGCAACCGCAGGCGTGACACTGAAGCTTTCTTT. It codes for CASNRRRDTEAFF.

The V gene is TRBV4-2, the J gene TRBJ2-7; D might be TRBD2 (6 bases). The germline V gene has CDR1 LGHNA and CDR2 YNFKEQ. This CDR3 has 17 residues. Deletions cut 0 bases from V and 7 bases from J, with 22 bases between. The CDR3 DNA sequence: TGTGCCAGCAGCCAAGAAGCCGCGGGATCCGACGAGGGGGAGCAGTACTTC. Amino acids: CASSQEAAGSDEGEQYF.

The chain joins TRBV7-8 to TRBJ2-3; D unclear. The V gene lost 2 bases and the J gene lost 0 bases, with 9 bases spanning the gap. CDR3 length: 15 residues. The V gene's germline CDR1 is SGHVS and CDR2 FQNEAQ. The CDR3 sequence: CASSLRQRSTDTQYF. For the CDR3, the DNA is TGTGCCAGCAGCTTAAGGCAGAGAAGCACAGATACGCAGTATTTT. Complete variable domain (other parts from reference TRBV7-8 and TRBJ2-3): GAGVSQSPRYKVAKRGQDVALRCDPISGHVSLFWYQQALGQGPEFLTYFQNEAQLDKSGLPSDRFFAERPEGSVSTLKIQRTQQEDSAVYLCASSLRQRSTDTQYFGPGTRLTVL.

The chain joins TRBV5-1 to TRBJ1-4, with a weak D call TRBD1 (5 bases). The CDR3 totals 15 residues. With 0 bases removed from V and 8 bases from J, the gap between germline ends came to 14 bases. Per the germline V gene, CDR1 is SGHRS and CDR2 is YFSETQ. The CDR3 region is CASSLGKGPGEKLFF. The DNA for the CDR3 is TGCGCCAGCAGCTTGGGAAAGGGGCCGGGGGAAAAACTGTTTTTT.

This chain joins TRBV4-3 and TRBJ1-2; D is uncertain. Germline loops: CDR1 LGHNA, CDR2 YSLEER. The CDR3 sequence is 13 residues long. The V gene lost 1 base and the J gene lost 7 bases, with 10 bases spanning the gap. As DNA, the CDR3 is TGCGCCAGCAGCCAAGGTGATGAGAGTGGCTACACCTTC. Protein: CASSQGDESGYTF.

The table lists this clone with a count of one. The chain has TRBV29-1 and TRBJ1-2, with 8 bases identical to TRBD1. This CDR3 spans 16 amino acids. With V trimmed by 4 bases and J by 0 bases, 10 bases remained unmatched. The germline V gene encodes CDR1 SQVTM and CDR2 ANQGSEA. The CDR3 here is CSVGSGQGNTNYGYTF. DNA of the CDR3: TGCAGCGTTGGCTCTGGACAGGGCAATACTAACTATGGCTACACCTTC.

The rearrangement links TRBV7-8 to TRBJ2-1; a possible D gene is TRBD1 (6 bases). The germline CDR1 and CDR2 sequences are SGHVS and FQNEAQ. This CDR3 is built from 15 residues. V lost 5 bases and J 1 base, leaving 12 bases between the germline ends. The chain's CDR3 is CASSAYRVSYNEQFF. The CDR3 DNA sequence: TGTGCCAGCAGCGCGTACAGGGTGTCCTACAATGAGCAGTTCTTC.

The chain couples TRBV4-1 to TRBJ1-1; D remains ambiguous. V lost 8 bases and J lost 4, with 17 bases in between. Looked up from germline, CDR1 is MGHRA and CDR2 is YSYEKL. This CDR3 region has 14 residues. The DNA of the CDR3 is TGCGCCAGCCGGGGATTAACAGTTGGCACTGAAGCTTTCTTT. Protein product: CASRGLTVGTEAFF.

The chain recombines TRBV5-1 with TRBJ1-3; 8 nucleotides line up with TRBD1. This CDR3 has 15 amino acids. Germline assignment: CDR1 SGHRS and CDR2 YFSETQ. The trim removed 4 bases at V and 2 bases at J, leaving 5 bases unmatched. The CDR3 is CASSEGTGAGNTIYF. In nucleotides, the CDR3 is TGCGCCAGCAGCGAAGGGACAGGCGCTGGAAACACCATATATTTT.

V is TRBV5-4 and J is TRBJ2-2, with TRBD2 identical over 12 bases. The J segment lost 5 bases and the V segment lost 3 bases, leaving 5 bases of the junction unmatched. This CDR3 has 16 residues. Germline-derived CDR1 and CDR2 are SGHNT and YYREEE (reference sequence). This CDR3 is CASSSRTSGMTGELFF. The CDR3, as DNA: TGTGCCAGCAGCTCTAGGACTAGCGGGATGACCGGGGAGCTGTTTTTT.

The CDR3: CASSRGLAGTYEQYF. The CDR3 DNA reads as TGTGCCAGCAGTCGGGGACTAGCGGGGACCTACGAGCAGTACTTC. The chain uses TRBV28 and TRBJ2-7, with 13 bases matching TRBD2. CDR1 is MDHEN, CDR2 SYDVKM, per germline. This CDR3 is 15 amino acids long. The J segment lost 2 bases and the V segment lost 5 bases, leaving 3 bases of the junction unmatched.

The chain has TRBV4-1 and TRBJ2-3, with 9 positions matching TRBD2. Germline CDR1 reads MGHRA; CDR2 reads YSYEKL. The CDR3 extends over 16 amino acids. V shed 0 bases, J shed 4 bases, and the junction held 5 bases outside the gene matches. The CDR3 nucleotides are TGCGCCAGCAGCCAAGAACTAGCGGGTTATTCAGATACGCAGTATTTT. Translated: CASSQELAGYSDTQYF.

CDR3 amino acids: CATSQRVSGANVLTF. The CDR3 DNA follows: TGTGCCACCAGCCAGCGGGTTTCTGGGGCCAACGTCCTGACTTTC. The chain links TRBV15 to TRBJ2-6; D is possibly TRBD2 (6 bases). Trimming took 5 bases from V and 1 from J, leaving 9 bases between them. Germline CDR1 is LNHNV and CDR2 is YYDKDF (reference sequence). There are 15 residues in the CDR3.